Listed here are 4 T cell receptor beta chains from one sample, sequenced in a study of neurological immune-mediated disorders. MiXCR, run by TCRdb on the 5' RACE reads, gives a single entry per CDR3 protein. The data hold 31,000 or so distinct CDR3 sequences, with over 1.2% observed a single time. What was sequenced was PBMCs. These receptors originate from a woman in her twenties or thirties with multiple sclerosis.

This clonotype was seen repeatedly, ten times or more. The chain links TRBV5-1 to TRBJ2-3; maybe TRBD2 (5 bases). The V gene lost 2 bases and the J gene lost 0 bases, with 7 bases spanning the gap. CDR3 length: 14 amino acids. Germline loops: CDR1 SGHRS, CDR2 YFSETQ. CDR3 DNA: TGCGCCAGCAGCTTAGCGGCCAGCACAGATACGCAGTATTTT. It is translated as CASSLAASTDTQYF.

V is TRBV29-1 and J is TRBJ2-1; no reliable D call. CDR3 size: 12 residues. With 1 base removed from V and 7 bases from J, the gap between germline ends came to 8 bases. Germline CDR1 and CDR2: SQVTM and ANQGSEA. Here the CDR3 DNA reads TGCAGCGTTGAAGGAGTTGGGAATGAGCAGTTCTTC. It translates to CSVEGVGNEQFF.

At least ten counts were recorded for this clonotype. The chain carries TRBV4-3 and TRBJ2-7; perhaps TRBD2 as D (6 bases). This CDR3 has 13 amino acids. Trimming left V 4 bases short and J 2 bases short, with 9 bases between. Germline V CDR1 and CDR2: LGHNA, YSLEER. The CDR3 spells CASSLADTYEQYF. As DNA, the CDR3 is TGCGCCAGCAGCCTAGCGGACACCTACGAGCAGTACTTC.

This clonotype was seen repeatedly, ten times or more. The genes are TRBV5-8 and TRBJ1-1; TRBD1 is a possible D gene (6 bases). V was clipped by 7 bases and J by 1 base, with 17 bases between them. CDR1 is SGHTS and CDR2 is YDEGEE in the germline V gene. The CDR3 sequence is 15 residues long. The CDR3 bases are TGTGCCAGCCGTTTCGGGGGGCTCGAGAACACTGAAGCTTTCTTT. Protein product: CASRFGGLENTEAFF. The entire variable domain, with the rest obtained from reference TRBV5-8 and TRBJ1-1, is as follows: EAGVTQSPTHLIKTRGQQATLRCSPISGHTSVYWYQQALGLGLQFLLWYDEGEERNRGNFPPRFSGRQFPNYSSELNVNALELEDSALYLCASRFGGLENTEAFFGQGTRLTVV.